The T cell receptor beta chain under discussion was sequenced for a study of OX40 agonist ivuxolimab in advanced cancers. The wider study: Of the participants, approximately 40% had some prior anti-PD-1, anti-PD-L1 or anti-CTLA-4 therapy, which was allowed.

About this clone: Its antigen is unidentified.

Whole-study findings and limits: The average count of expanded clones was higher among CD8+ T cells than among CD4+.

Data came from immunoSEQ multiplex PCR; TCRdb stores just in-frame clones and leaves some out. Of under 65,000 clones listed, approximately 90% are singletons. The ends were cut back, 2 bases at V and 0 bases at J, with 6 bases in the middle. This CDR3 comprises 14 residues. Germline V CDR1 and CDR2: SGHTS, YDEGEE. Patients who had autoimmune disease history or got systemic immunosuppression were left out. This specimen consisted of CD4+ or CD8+ T cells sorted from blood, obtained in a trial of the OX40 agonist ivuxolimab. The rearrangement uses TRBV5-8 and TRBJ1-5; D remains unclear. The receptor's source is an adult with an advanced solid tumor such as melanoma, head and neck, liver or kidney cancer. CDR3 in amino acids: CASSFGYSNQPQHF. CDR3 nucleotide sequence: TGTGCCAGCAGCTTCGGGTATAGCAATCAGCCCCAGCATTTT.